The present TCR beta chain was sequenced within a study of T cell repertoires in cytomegalovirus infection. Study-wide results and caveats: Identification of carriers of CMV plus the relevant HLA was achieved through cumulative public TCR beta family frequency.

Germline V CDR1 and CDR2: LNHNV, YYDKDF (reference sequence). The CDR3 covers 15 residues. TCRdb redid the calling of the reads with MiXCR, one entry per CDR3 protein. Seen here are 200,000 to 250,000 distinct CDR3 sequences, 22% observed once, and the top ten hold about 20%. On this clonotype itself: Its antigen is not identified. An end of the junction does not agree with germline; a read error may underlie this.

Sequenced sample: CD8+ T cells from PBMCs. The gene calls are TRBV15 and TRBJ2-2; D is tentatively TRBD1 or TRBD2 (5 bases each). This sequence originates from a human donor in good health (CMV status not recorded). Some clones in this sample may be carry-over from other donors' samples. CDR3 loop: CATSSDTGDTGELVF. In DNA, the CDR3 is TGTGCCACCAGCAGCGATACAGGAGACACCGGGGAGCTGGTTTTT.